The present T cell receptor beta chain was sequenced within a study of cytomegalovirus exposure and HLA in healthy donors. The sample holds one count of this clone. Its matching antigen is unknown. The assay was immunoSEQ multiplex PCR, and TCRdb's table has in-frame clones only and misses some. In the table there are more than 55,000 clones, roughly 92% of which are singletons. General study results and limits: While the bulk of TCR sequences proved rare, some public TCRs turned up in many donors. Published work reported that the classifier diagnosed cytomegalovirus status with high specificity and sensitivity. TCR beta chains numbering under 200 were designated cytomegalovirus-associated.

Separate from the approximately 670-subject first cohort was the roughly 120-subject validation cohort, to which the donors belonged. The receptor was isolated from a woman younger than 35 in good health and CMV-seronegative. The sample consisted of PBMCs.

The CDR3 protein is CASRIQGVNEKLFF. The CDR3 nucleotides read TGTGCCAGCAGGATACAGGGGGTTAATGAAAAACTGTTTTTT. The V and J genes are TRBV2 and TRBJ1-4, with TRBD1 identical over 8 bases. This CDR3 comprises 14 residues. Trimming took 6 bases from V and 4 from J; bases not matched to a gene: 4. From germline, CDR1 is SNHLY and CDR2 FYNNEI.